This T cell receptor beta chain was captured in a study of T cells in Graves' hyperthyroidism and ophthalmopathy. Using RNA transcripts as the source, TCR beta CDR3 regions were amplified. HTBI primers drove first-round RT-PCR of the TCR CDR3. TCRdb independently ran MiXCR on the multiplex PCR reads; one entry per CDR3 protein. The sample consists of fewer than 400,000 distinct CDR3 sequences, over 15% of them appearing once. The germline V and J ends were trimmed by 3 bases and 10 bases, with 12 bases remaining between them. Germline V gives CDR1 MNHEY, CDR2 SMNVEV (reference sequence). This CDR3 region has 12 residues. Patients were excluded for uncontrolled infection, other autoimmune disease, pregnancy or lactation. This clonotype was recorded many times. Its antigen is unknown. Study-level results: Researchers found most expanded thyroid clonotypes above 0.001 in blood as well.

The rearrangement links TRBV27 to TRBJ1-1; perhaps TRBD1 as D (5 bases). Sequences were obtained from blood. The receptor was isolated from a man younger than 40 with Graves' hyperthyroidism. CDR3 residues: CASSFQGDRAFF. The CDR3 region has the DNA TGTGCCAGCAGTTTCCAGGGAGATCGAGCTTTCTTT.